This is a list of T cell receptor beta chains from one sample in a study of blood T cell repertoires in COVID-19. Generated by immunoSEQ multiplex PCR, the TCRdb table keeps only in-frame clones and is missing some. The sample records 95,000 to 120,000 clones, over 65% being singletons. Sequencing was done on a sample of peripheral blood. The source is a woman aged 40 to 50 with acute or convalescent COVID-19. CDR3s include the opening cysteine and the closing phenylalanine or tryptophan. Each record gives: V gene, J gene, D gene, clone size, CDR3 DNA, CDR3 protein. The D gene is left open where the match is weak. Where a row states a size, it is once, few, many or the class of an expanded clone; other rows omit it.

>TRBV6-5|TRBJ1-1|.|once
TGTGCCAGCAGTTACCTCGGGGGAGCCTCTGAAGCTTTCTTT
CASSYLGGASEAFF
>TRBV7-9|TRBJ1-4|TRBD1|once
TGTGCCAGCAGCGGGGACAGGGCAGCCACTAATGAAAAACTGTTTTTT
CASSGDRAATNEKLFF
>TRBV24-1|TRBJ2-1|.|once
TGTGCCACCAGTGATTTGTTAACAGACGAGCAGTTCTTC
CATSDLLTDEQFF
>TRBV5-1|TRBJ2-7|TRBD1|.
TGCGCCAGCAGCTTGGTATCGGGACAGGGGGCACACGAGCAGTACTTC
CASSLVSGQGAHEQYF
>TRBV7-2|TRBJ2-2|TRBD1|.
TGTGCCAGCAGCCGGGTGGGGACAGCGAACACCGGGGAGCTGTTTTTT
CASSRVGTANTGELFF
>TRBV2|TRBJ2-1|TRBD2|.
TGTGCCAGCCACTCCGGGACTAGGAATGAGCAGTTCTTC
CASHSGTRNEQFF
>TRBV4-1|TRBJ1-5|TRBD1|.
TGCGCCAGCAATCACAACAGGGGCCTATGGCCCCAGCATTTT
CASNHNRGLWPQHF
>TRBV15|TRBJ2-7|TRBD2|.
TGTGCCACCAGCAGCCCGGGACTAGCGGGGGGTGCCTACGAGCAGTACTTC
CATSSPGLAGGAYEQYF
>TRBV30|TRBJ1-2|TRBD1|.
TGTGCCTGGAGTGTACGTGGGACAGATGATGGCTACACCTTC
CAWSVRGTDDGYTF
>TRBV9|TRBJ2-7|.|.
TGTGCCAGCAGCGGGGACAAATCGGGTTGGCAGTACTTC
CASSGDKSGWQYF
>TRBV5-1|TRBJ2-3|TRBD2|.
TGCGCCAGCAGCTTGCAACCCGGGGGGGCGATTTATACGCAGTATTTT
CASSLQPGGAIYTQYF
>TRBV18|TRBJ2-7|TRBD1|once
TGTGCCAGCTCACCAGACAGGGGAGCAGCCTACGAGCAGTACTTC
CASSPDRGAAYEQYF
>TRBV2|TRBJ1-5|.|.
TGTGCCAGCAGTTCGGGGGGCTGGGGCAATCAGCCCCAGCATTTT
CASSSGGWGNQPQHF
>TRBV4-2|TRBJ1-2|.|.
TGTGCCAGCAGCCAAGATAAGGATTCACGGGTATACTATGGCTACACCTTC
CASSQDKDSRVYYGYTF
>TRBV29-1|TRBJ2-7|TRBD1|few
TGCAGTGTCGGGACAGCCAACTACGAGCAGTACTTC
CSVGTANYEQYF
>TRBV6-8|TRBJ2-5|TRBD2|.
TGTGCCAGCAGGCCGGGGACTAGCGCTACCCAAGAGACCCAGTACTTC
CASRPGTSATQETQYF